This record concerns one T cell receptor (beta chain) sequence. What it recognizes is unknown. Libraries were made from TCR beta cDNA, and they carried unique molecular identifiers. T cells numbering about 0.85 to 10 million yielded some 480,000 cDNA molecules. TCRdb analysed the PCR reads with MiXCR anew, one entry per CDR3 protein. The repertoire has over 700,000 distinct CDR3 sequences, 25% to 30% of them found once; the top ten carry about 0.5%. Trimming pared 7 bases from V and 4 bases from J, leaving 11 bases between. CDR3 length: 12 residues. CDR1 and CDR2 from the germline V gene are MNHEY and SVGEGT. The data are from a study of post-analysis software for immune sequencing data. Across the whole study: Clinical courses comprised relapsing-remitting, secondary progressive and progressive-relapsing multiple sclerosis.

Study-wide results and caveats: Controls showed lower frequencies than patients for five TRBV segments, and TRBV5-6, TRBV5-1 and TRBV20-1 were among these. There was significantly lower normalized Chao1 diversity in multiple sclerosis patients than in controls. Analysis by F measure revealed that same-batch samples clustered strongly together.

This clonotype was obtained from a girl aged 5-17 years with multiple sclerosis. This rearrangement joins TRBV6-2 or TRBV6-3 to TRBJ2-7; no clear D gene. The material sequenced was blood. The CDR3 is CASTDAWYEQYF. The CDR3 DNA follows: TGTGCCAGCACCGATGCCTGGTACGAGCAGTACTTC.